This T cell receptor beta chain came from a study of T cells after yellow fever vaccination (dated by TCRdb to between 2018 and 2020). With respect to the entire study: The SMART-Seq v4 Ultra Low Input RNA kit was used to prepare libraries from fractions with low cell numbers. To follow T-cell clones before and after primary and booster YFV17D yellow fever vaccination, bulk TCR alpha and beta repertoires were sequenced over time. Two healthy male donors, one aged 18 to 29 and one aged 30 to 40 years, made up the cohort. Blood samples were taken at several timepoints before and after primary and secondary immunization, and bulk PBMC replicates and cell subsets were isolated. Points the paper makes about the study in general: A small fraction of clonotypes appeared in both the CD4 and CD8 compartments, likely as a result of convergent recombination. Compared with the primary T-cell response, the secondary T-cell response was weaker but faster, peaking on day 5 rather than day 15. FACS-sorted repertoires could contain abundant contaminating clonotypes from the bulk population, so computational filtering was required. Most clones expanded after primary vaccination were re-detected after the booster (approximately 95% of CD4 and around 88% of CD8), suggesting broad memory maintenance. Because only two donors were included in the study, the extent to which the findings can be generalized is limited.

V gives up 0 bases and J gives up 4 bases, and the segment between their germline ends measures 9 bases. CDR1 and CDR2, per the germline V gene, are SGHRS and YFSETQ. Taken from cysteine to phenylalanine, the CDR3 has 14 residues. The CDR3 DNA has 42 bases and is translated from base 1. Taken with the paper, the label for treatment or condition translates to: live attenuated yellow fever vaccine strain. At each blood-draw timepoint, two biological replicates of bulk PBMCs were collected. A standard Ficoll-Paque protocol was used to isolate PBMCs from peripheral blood. TriZol was used to extract RNA from bulk PBMCs, from CD4 and CD8 fractions, and from dextramer-positive and dextramer-negative fractions. Synthesis of TCR cDNA relied on 5'RACE template switching, a step that introduced a universal primer site along with unique molecular identifiers. cDNA synthesis was primed from both the TCR alpha and TCR beta constant segments. Libraries were amplified in two PCR steps, with sample barcodes and sequencing adapters added in the second step. Libraries were sequenced on Illumina HiSeq 2500 (2x100 bp) or NovaSeq (2x150 bp). In the source study's methods: MIGEC handled demultiplexing of reads and collapsing into UMI consensus sequences, while MiXCR performed V(D)J alignment. Clonotypes responding to the vaccine were identified with edgeR on replicate PBMC samples, with the criteria of FDR below 0.01 and a log2 fold change above 5 up to day 15. CD4 or CD8 identity was assigned to each bulk clonotype according to whether the clonotype was present at higher abundance in the sequenced CD4 repertoire or the sequenced CD8 repertoire. The raw public data were reprocessed by TCRdb itself: fastp quality trimming at Q25, MiXCR clonotype calling, in-frame beta chains only. Each CDR3 protein appears once, grouped with its most common genes and DNA. The V and J calls reflect TCRdb's pipeline rather than the authors' work. This sample gives fewer than 450,000 distinct CDR3 sequences in total; 11% of them show up just once. The biggest ten clones account for more than 15% of the sample.

Ten or more counts support this clonotype. It has no known antigen specificity. Base qualities are not at hand, and no much larger clone is one base apart. The chain is assembled from TRBV5-1 and TRBJ2-3; the D segment might be TRBD1 or TRBD2, since each matches 5 bases. The receptor was isolated from a man in his late teens or twenties who received the YFV17D yellow fever vaccine. Here the sequenced sample was PBMCs, taken on the day of the first yellow fever vaccination. The DNA sequence is as follows: TGCGCCAGCAGCTTGGCCTTGGGGGCAGATACGCAGTATTTT. Translated, it reads CASSLALGADTQYF. When the CDR3 is completed using the reference TRBV5-1 and TRBJ2-3 genes on either side, the full variable domain is KAGVTQTPRYLIKTRGQQVTLSCSPISGHRSVSWYQQTPGQGLQFLFEYFSETQRNKGNFPGRFSGRQFSNSRSEMNVSTLELGDSALYLCASSLALGADTQYFGPGTRLTVL.